The T cell receptor beta chain described here comes from a study of blood T cell repertoires in COVID-19. Overall study context: COVID-19 samples, acute and convalescent, were from the United States, Italy and Spain. T cells, B-cell-depleted T cells, or PBMCs provided the cDNA or gDNA that served as material.

Per the authors' pipeline: Quantification of nucleated cells was approximated via reference gene primer amplification. Clones were sequenced by immunoSEQ multiplex PCR, and TCRdb holds only the in-frame ones, with some missing. The V and J calls and clone size are taken from that table; D and trimming were inferred from the DNA. The table shows 270,000 or so clones, with approximately 89% occurring only once. This clone was detected only once. This receptor was obtained from a woman between 25 and 40 years old with COVID-19, enrolled during active disease. The source material was peripheral blood.

The CDR3 nucleotides are TGCGCCAGCAGCTTGCTGGTCGGGGGGGCAGGATCGAAGACCCAGTACTTC. Translated, it gives CASSLLVGGAGSKTQYF. The chain employs TRBV5-1 and TRBJ2-5, with TRBD2 matching over 8 bases. Germline V gives CDR1 SGHRS, CDR2 YFSETQ. Losses at the gene ends were 1 base for V and 6 bases for J; bases not matched to a gene: 14. CDR3 length equals 17 residues.